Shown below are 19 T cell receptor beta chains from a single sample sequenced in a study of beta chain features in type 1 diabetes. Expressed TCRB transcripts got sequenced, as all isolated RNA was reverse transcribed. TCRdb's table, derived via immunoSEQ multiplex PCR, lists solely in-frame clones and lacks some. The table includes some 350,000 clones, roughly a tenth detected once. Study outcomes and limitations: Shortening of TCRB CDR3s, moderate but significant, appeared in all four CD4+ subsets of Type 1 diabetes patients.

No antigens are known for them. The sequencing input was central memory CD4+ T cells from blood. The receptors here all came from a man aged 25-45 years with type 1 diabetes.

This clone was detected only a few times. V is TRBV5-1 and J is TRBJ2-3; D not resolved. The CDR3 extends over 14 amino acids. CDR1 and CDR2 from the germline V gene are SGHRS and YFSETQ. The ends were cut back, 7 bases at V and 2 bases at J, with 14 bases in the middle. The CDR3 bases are TGCGCCAGCCGGCCCGGCTCTACCACAGATACGCAGTATTTT. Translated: CASRPGSTTDTQYF.

CDR3 sequence (DNA): TGTGCCAGCAGCCCCGGGTCAGGGAACTATGGCTACACCTTC. Translated: CASSPGSGNYGYTF. J is TRBJ1-2 and V is TRBV4-2; D may be TRBD1 (5 bases). Trimming removed 4 bases from V and 2 bases from J, with 11 bases in between. Germline-derived CDR1 and CDR2 are LGHNA and YNFKEQ. The CDR3 totals 14 residues.

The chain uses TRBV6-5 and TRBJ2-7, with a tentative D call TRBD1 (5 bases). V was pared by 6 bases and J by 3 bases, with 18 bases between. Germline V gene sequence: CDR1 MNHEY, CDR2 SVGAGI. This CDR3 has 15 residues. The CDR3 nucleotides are TGTGCCAGCAGGGGTAGACAGTCGGAAAACTACGAGCAGTACTTC. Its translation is CASRGRQSENYEQYF.

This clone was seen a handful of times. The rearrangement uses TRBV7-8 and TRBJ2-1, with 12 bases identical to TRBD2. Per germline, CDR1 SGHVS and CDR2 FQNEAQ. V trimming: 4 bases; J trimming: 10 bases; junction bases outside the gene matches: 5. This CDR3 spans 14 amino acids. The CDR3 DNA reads TGTGCCAGCAGCTCCCTAGCGGGAGGGGGGGAGCAGTTCTTC. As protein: CASSSLAGGGEQFF.

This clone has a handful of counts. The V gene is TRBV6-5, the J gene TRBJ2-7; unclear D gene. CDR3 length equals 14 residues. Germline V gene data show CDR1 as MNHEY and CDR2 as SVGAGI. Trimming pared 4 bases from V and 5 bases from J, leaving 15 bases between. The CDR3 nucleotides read TGTGCCAGCAGTTCGGCCCGGGTAAGGAACGAGCAGTACTTC. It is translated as CASSSARVRNEQYF.

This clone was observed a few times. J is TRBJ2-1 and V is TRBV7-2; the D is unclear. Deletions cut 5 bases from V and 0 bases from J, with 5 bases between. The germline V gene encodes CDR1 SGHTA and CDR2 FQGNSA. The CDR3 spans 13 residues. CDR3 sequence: CASSQSSYNEQFF. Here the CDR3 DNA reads TGTGCCAGCAGCCAGAGCTCCTACAATGAGCAGTTCTTC.

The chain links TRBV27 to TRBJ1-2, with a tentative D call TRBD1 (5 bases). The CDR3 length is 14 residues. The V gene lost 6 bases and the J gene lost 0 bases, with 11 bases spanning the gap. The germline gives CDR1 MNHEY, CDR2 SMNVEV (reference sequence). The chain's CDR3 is CASRVQGSNYGYTF. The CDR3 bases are TGTGCCAGCAGGGTTCAGGGATCTAACTATGGCTACACCTTC.

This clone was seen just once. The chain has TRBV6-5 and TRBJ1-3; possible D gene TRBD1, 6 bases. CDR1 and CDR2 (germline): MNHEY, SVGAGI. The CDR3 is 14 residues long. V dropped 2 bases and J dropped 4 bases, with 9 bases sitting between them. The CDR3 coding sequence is TGTGCCAGCAGTTACGGGACATCCGGAAACACCATATATTTT. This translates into CASSYGTSGNTIYF.

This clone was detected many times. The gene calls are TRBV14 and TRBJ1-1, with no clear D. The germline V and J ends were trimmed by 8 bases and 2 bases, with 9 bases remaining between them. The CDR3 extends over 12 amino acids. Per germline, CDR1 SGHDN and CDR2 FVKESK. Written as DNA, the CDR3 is TGTGCCAGCGGTGGATTTAACACTGAAGCTTTCTTT. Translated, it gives CASGGFNTEAFF.

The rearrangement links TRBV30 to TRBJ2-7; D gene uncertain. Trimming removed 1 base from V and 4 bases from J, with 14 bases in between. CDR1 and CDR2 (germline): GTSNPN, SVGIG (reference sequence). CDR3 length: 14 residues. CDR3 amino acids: CAWSGFFGSYEQYF. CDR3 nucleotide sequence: TGTGCCTGGAGTGGTTTTTTTGGTTCATACGAGCAGTACTTC.

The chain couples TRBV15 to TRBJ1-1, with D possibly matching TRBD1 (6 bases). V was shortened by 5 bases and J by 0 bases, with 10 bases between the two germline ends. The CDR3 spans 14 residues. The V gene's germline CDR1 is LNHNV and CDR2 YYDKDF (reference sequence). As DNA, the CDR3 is TGTGCCACCAGCGGGGGGGACATGAACACTGAAGCTTTCTTT. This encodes CATSGGDMNTEAFF.

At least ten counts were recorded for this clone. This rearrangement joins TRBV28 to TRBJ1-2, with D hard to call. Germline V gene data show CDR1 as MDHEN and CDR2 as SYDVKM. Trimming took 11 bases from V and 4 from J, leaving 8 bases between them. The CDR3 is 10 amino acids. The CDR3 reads CAARPYGYTF. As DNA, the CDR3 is TGTGCCGCCCGTCCCTATGGCTACACCTTC.

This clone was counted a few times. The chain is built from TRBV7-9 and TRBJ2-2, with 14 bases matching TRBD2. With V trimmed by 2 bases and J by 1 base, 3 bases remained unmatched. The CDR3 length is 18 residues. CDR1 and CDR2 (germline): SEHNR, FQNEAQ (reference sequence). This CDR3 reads CASSLKTSGRGNTGELFF. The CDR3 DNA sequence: TGTGCCAGCAGCTTAAAGACTAGCGGGAGGGGGAACACCGGGGAGCTGTTTTTT.

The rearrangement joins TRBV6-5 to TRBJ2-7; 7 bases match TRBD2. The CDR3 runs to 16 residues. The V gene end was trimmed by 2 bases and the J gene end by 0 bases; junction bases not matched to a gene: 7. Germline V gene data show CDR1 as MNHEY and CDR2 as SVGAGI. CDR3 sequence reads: CASSYGAGRASYEQYF. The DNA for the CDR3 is TGTGCCAGCAGTTACGGGGCTGGGAGGGCCTCCTACGAGCAGTACTTC.

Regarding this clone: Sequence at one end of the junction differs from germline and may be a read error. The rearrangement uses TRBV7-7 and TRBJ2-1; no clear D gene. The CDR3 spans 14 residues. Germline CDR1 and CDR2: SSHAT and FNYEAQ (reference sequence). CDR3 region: CASSSYGNGNEQFF. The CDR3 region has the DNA TGTGCTAGCAGCTCCTATGGGAATGGCAATGAGCAGTTCTTC.

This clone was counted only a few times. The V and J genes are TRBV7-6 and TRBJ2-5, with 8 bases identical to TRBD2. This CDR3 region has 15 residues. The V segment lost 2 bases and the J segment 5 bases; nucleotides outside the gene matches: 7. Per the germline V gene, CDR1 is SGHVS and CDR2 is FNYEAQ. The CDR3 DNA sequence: TGTGCCAGCAGCTTAAGGGCGGGAGGCCAGGAGACCCAGTACTTC. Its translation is CASSLRAGGQETQYF.

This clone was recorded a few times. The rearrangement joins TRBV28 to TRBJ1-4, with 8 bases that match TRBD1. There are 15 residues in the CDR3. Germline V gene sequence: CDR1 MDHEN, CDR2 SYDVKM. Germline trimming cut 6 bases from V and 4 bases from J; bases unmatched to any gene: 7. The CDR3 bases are TGTGCCAGCAGCTCCGAGACAGGGGATAATGAAAAACTGTTTTTT. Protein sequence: CASSSETGDNEKLFF.

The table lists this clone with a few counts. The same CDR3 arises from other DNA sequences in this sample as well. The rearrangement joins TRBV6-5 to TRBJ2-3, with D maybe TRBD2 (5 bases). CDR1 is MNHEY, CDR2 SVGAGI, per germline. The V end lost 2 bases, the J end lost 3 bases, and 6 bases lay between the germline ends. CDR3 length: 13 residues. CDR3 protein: CASSYPGTDTQYF. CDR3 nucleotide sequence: TGTGCCAGCAGTTACCCGGGGACAGATACGCAGTATTTT.

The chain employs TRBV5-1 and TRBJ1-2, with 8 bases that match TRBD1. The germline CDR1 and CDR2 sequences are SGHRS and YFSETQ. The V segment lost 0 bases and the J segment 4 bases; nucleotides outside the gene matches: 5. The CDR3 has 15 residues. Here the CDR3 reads CASSLAIGQGYGYTF. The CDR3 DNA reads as TGCGCCAGCAGCTTGGCCATCGGACAGGGCTATGGCTACACCTTC.